What follows describes a single T cell receptor (beta chain). No antigen is known for it. This sample is part of a study of shared clonotypes between healthy human individuals. Sequencing was performed with immunoSEQ multiplex PCR; in TCRdb, only in-frame clones are kept and a portion is missing. Here the sample spans millions of clones, roughly 92% being singletons. Findings and caveats of the study: Naive subsets generally had larger estimated richness than memory subsets. Naive CD4 clonotypes overlapped across a few donors at about 5%.

With 6 bases clipped from V and 6 bases from J, the junction kept 17 bases outside the gene matches. The germline CDR1 and CDR2 sequences are MGHRA and YSYEKL. This CDR3 has 17 residues. Material: naive CD4+ T cells sorted from blood. As to subset: CD45RA+ positively selected. The chain links TRBV4-1 to TRBJ2-7, with 10 bases identical to TRBD2. The TCR originated in a man younger than 35 in good health. The DNA of the CDR3 is TGCGCCAGCAGGCCGGTGGGCAAAGCGGGAGGGCCGTCCGAGCAGTACTTC. Translating gives CASRPVGKAGGPSEQYF.